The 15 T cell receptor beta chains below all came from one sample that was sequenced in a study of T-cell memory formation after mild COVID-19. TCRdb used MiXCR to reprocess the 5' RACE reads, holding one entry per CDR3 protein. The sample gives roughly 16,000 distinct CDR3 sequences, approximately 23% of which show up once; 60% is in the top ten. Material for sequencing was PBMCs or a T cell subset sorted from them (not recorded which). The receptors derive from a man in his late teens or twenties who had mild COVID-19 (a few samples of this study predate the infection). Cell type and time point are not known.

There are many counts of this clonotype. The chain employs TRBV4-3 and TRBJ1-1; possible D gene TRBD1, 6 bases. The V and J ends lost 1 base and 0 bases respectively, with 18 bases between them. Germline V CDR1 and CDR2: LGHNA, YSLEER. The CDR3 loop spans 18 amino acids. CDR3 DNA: TGCGCCAGCAGCCAAGGTTGGACAGCACCTTGGGTGAACACTGAAGCTTTCTTT. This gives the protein CASSQGWTAPWVNTEAFF.

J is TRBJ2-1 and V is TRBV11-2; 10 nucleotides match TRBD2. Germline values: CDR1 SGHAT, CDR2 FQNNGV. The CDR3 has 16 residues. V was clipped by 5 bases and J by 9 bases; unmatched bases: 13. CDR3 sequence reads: CASSVLAGGPTLEQFF. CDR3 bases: TGTGCCAGCAGCGTCTTAGCGGGAGGCCCAACACTTGAGCAGTTCTTC.

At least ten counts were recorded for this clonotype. The DNA of the CDR3 is TGCAGCGTTGAAGATCTTGGGACAGGGCCCTACAATGAGCAGTTCTTC. Protein sequence: CSVEDLGTGPYNEQFF. The chain links TRBV29-1 to TRBJ2-1; 9 nucleotides match TRBD1. Trimming removed 0 bases from V and 2 bases from J; junction bases left unmatched: 5. The CDR3 has 16 amino acids. Germline values: CDR1 SQVTM, CDR2 ANQGSEA.

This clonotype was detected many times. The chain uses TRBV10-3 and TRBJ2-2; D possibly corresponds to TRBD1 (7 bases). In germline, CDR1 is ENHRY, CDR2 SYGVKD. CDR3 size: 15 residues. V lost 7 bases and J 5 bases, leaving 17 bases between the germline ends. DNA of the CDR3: TGTGCCATCACTAGGGAGGACAGGCTGACCGGGGAGCTGTTTTTT. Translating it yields CAITREDRLTGELFF.

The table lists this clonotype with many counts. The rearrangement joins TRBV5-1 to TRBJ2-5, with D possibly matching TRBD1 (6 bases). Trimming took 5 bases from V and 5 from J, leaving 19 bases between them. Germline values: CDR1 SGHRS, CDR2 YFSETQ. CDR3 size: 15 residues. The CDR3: CASSRLGATFETQYF. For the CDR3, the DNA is TGCGCCAGCAGTCGATTGGGGGCCACTTTTGAGACCCAGTACTTC.

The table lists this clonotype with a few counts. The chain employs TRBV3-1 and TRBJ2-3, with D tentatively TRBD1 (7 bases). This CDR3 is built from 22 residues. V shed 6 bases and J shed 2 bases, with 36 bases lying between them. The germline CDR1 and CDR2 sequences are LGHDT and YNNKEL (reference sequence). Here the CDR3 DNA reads TGTGCCAGCAGTCGCAGGCAGGGGGACTTGCCGTACCTGGCACTATCCACAGATACGCAGTATTTT. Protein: CASSRRQGDLPYLALSTDTQYF.

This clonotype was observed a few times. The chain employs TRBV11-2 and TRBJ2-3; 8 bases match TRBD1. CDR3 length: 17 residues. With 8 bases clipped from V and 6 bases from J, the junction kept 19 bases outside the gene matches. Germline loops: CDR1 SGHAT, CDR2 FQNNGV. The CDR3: CASQTIPRDRRSDTQYF. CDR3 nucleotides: TGTGCCAGCCAGACCATCCCCCGGGACAGGCGATCGGATACGCAGTATTTT.

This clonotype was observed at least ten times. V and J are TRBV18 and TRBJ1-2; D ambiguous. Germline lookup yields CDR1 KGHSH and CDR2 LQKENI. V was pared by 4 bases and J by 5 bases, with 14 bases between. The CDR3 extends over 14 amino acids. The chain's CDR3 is CASSHLTPLYGYTF. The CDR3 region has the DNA TGTGCCAGCTCACACCTGACTCCGTTATATGGCTACACCTTC.

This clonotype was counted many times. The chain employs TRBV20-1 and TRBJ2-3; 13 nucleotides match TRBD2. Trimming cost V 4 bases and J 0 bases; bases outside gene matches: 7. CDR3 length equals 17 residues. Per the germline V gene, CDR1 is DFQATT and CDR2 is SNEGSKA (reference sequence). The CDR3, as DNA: TGCAGTGCTAAGGGACTAGCGGGGACCGCTAGCACAGATACGCAGTATTTT. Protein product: CSAKGLAGTASTDTQYF.

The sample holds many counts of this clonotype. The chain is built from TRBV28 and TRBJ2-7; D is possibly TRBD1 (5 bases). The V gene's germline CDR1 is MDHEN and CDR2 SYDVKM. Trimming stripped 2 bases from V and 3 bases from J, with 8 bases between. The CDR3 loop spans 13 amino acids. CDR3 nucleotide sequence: TGTGCCAGCAGTTTAACAGGCGTCTACGAGCAGTACGTC. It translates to CASSLTGVYEQYV.

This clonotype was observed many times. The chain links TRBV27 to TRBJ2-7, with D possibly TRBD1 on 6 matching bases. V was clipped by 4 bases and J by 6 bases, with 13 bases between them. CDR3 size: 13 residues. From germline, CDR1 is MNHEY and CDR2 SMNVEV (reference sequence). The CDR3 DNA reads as TGTGCCAGCAGTTCAGGGGCAGGAGGCGAGCAGTACGTC. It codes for CASSSGAGGEQYV.

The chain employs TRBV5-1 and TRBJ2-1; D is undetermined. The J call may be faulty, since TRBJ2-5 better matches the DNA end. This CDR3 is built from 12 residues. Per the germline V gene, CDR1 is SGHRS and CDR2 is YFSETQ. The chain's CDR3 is CASSPDQETQYF. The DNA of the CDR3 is TGCGCCAGCAGCCCTGACCAAGAGACCCAGTACTTC.

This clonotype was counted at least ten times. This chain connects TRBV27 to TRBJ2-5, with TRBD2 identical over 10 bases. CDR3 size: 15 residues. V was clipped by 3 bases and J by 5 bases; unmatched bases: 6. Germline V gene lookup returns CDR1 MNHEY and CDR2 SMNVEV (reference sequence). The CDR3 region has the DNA TGTGCCAGCAGTTTCCTAGCGGGGGTTTGGGAGACCCAGTACTTC. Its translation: CASSFLAGVWETQYF.

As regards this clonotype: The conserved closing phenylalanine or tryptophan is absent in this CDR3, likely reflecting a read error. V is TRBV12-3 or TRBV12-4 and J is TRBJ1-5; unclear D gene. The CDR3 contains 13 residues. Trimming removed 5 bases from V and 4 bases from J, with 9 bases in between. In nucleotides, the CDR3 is TGTGCCAGCAGTGTCCAATTAAATCAGCCCCAGCATTCT. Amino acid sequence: CASSVQLNQPQHS.

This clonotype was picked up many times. As DNA, the CDR3 is TGTGCCAGCAGCTTCACAGGGTCACATGGCTACACCTTC. It specifies CASSFTGSHGYTF. The chain couples TRBV7-6 to TRBJ1-2, with D perhaps matching TRBD1 (6 bases). CDR1 is SGHVS, CDR2 FNYEAQ, per germline. There are 13 residues in the CDR3. V was clipped by 3 bases and J by 6 bases, with 11 bases between them. Complete variable domain (other parts from reference TRBV7-6 and TRBJ1-2): GAGVSQSPRYKVTKRGQDVALRCDPISGHVSLYWYRQALGQGPEFLTYFNYEAQQDKSGLPNDRFSAERPEGSISTLTIQRTEQRDSAMYRCASSFTGSHGYTFGSGTRLTVV.